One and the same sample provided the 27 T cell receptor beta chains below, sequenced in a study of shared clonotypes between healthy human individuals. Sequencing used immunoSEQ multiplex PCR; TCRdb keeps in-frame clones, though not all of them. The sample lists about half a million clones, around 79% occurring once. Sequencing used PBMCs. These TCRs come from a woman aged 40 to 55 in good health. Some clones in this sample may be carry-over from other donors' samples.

CDR3 sequence: CASSPSEGASATEAFF. CDR3 nucleotide sequence: TGTGCCAGCAGTCCGTCCGAGGGGGCTAGTGCCACTGAAGCTTTCTTT. The V gene is TRBV28, the J gene TRBJ1-1; 7 bases are shared with TRBD1. Germline CDR1 MDHEN, CDR2 SYDVKM. V dropped 5 bases and J dropped 4; count of bases not matched to a gene: 13. The CDR3 is 16 amino acids.

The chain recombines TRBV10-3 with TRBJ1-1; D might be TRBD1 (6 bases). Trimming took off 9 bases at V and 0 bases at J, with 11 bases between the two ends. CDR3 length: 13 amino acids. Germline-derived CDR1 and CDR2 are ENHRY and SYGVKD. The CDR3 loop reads CAIRQAVNTEAFF. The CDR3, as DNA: TGTGCCATAAGACAGGCGGTGAACACTGAAGCTTTCTTT.

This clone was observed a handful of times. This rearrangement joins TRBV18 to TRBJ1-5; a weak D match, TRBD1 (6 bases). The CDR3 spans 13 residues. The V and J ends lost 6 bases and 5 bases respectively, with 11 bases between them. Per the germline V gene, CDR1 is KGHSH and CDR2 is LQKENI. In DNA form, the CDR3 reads TGTGCCAGCTCGACCGCAGGGGATCAGCCCCAGCATTTT. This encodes CASSTAGDQPQHF.

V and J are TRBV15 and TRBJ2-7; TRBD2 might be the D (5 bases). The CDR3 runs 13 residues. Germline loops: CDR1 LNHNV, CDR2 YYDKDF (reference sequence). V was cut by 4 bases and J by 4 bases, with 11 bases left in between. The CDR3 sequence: CATSTGIQYEQYF. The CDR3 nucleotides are TGTGCCACCAGCACCGGGATCCAGTACGAGCAGTACTTC.

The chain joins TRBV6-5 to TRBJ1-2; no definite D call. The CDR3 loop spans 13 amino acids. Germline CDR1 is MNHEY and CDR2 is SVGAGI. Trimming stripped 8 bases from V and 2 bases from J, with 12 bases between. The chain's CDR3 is CASGPPDNYGYTF. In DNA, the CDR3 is TGTGCCAGCGGTCCTCCAGACAACTATGGCTACACCTTC.

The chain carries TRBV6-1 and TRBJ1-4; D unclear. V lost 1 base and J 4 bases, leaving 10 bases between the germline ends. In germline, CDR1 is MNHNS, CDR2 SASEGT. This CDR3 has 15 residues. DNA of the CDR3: TGTGCCAGCAGTGAAGTAGGGTGGGATAATGAAAAACTGTTTTTT. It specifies CASSEVGWDNEKLFF.

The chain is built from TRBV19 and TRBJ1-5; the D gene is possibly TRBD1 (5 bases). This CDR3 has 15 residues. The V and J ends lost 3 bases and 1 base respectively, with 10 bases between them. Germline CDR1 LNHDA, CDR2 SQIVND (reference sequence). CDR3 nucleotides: TGTGCCAGTAGTATGGTTCAGGGAAGCAATCAGCCCCAGCATTTT. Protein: CASSMVQGSNQPQHF. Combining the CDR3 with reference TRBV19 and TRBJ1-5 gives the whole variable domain DGGITQSPKYLFRKEGQNVTLSCEQNLNHDAMYWYRQDPGQGLRLIYYSQIVNDFQKGDIAEGYSVSREKKESFPLTVTSAQKNPTAFYLCASSMVQGSNQPQHFGDGTRLSIL.

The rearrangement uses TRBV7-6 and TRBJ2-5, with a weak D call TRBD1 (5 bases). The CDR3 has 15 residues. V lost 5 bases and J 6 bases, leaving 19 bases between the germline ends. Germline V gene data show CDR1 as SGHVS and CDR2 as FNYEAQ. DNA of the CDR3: TGTGCCAGCAGCCCCTCGGACATCCGTGGGCAGACCCAGTACTTC. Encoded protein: CASSPSDIRGQTQYF.

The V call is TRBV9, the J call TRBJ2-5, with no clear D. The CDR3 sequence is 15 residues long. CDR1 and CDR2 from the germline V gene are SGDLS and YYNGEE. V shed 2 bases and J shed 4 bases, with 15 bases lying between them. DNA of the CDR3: TGTGCCAGCAGCGTCGGCGCCGCCGAAGGAGAGACCCAGTACTTC. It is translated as CASSVGAAEGETQYF.

The CDR3 sequence: CASSSLLADTQYF. For the CDR3, the DNA is TGTGCCAGCAGTTCACTTTTGGCAGATACGCAGTATTTT. The V and J genes are TRBV27 and TRBJ2-3; no firm D call. Germline lookup yields CDR1 MNHEY and CDR2 SMNVEV (reference sequence). The CDR3 length is 13 residues. The V gene lost 4 bases and the J gene lost 4 bases, with 9 bases spanning the gap.

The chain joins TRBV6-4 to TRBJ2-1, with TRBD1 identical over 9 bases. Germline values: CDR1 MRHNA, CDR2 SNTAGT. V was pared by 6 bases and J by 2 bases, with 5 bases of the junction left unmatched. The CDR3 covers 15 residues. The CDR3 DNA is TGTGCCAGCAGCGTGGGACAGGGCCCCTACAATGAGCAGTTCTTC. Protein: CASSVGQGPYNEQFF.

CDR3 loop: CASSADRGLSEAFF. Here the CDR3 DNA reads TGCGCCAGCAGCGCGGACAGGGGGTTGTCTGAAGCTTTCTTT. V usage is TRBV10-2 and J usage is TRBJ1-1; 10 bases map to TRBD1. Germline V CDR1 and CDR2: WSHSY, SAAADI. The CDR3 consists of 14 residues. V dropped 6 bases and J dropped 6; count of bases not matched to a gene: 7.

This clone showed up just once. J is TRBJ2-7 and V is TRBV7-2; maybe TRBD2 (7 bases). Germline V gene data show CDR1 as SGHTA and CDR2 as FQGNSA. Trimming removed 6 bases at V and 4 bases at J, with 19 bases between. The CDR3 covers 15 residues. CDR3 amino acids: CASREGGLSGYEQYF. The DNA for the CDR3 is TGTGCCAGCAGGGAGGGGGGCCTTAGCGGGTACGAGCAGTACTTC.

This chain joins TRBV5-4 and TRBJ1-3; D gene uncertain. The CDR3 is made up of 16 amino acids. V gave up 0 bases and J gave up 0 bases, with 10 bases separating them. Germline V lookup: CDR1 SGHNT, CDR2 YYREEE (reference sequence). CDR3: CASSLDLRNSGNTIYF. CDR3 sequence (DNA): TGTGCCAGCAGCTTGGATCTCAGAAACTCTGGAAACACCATATATTTT.

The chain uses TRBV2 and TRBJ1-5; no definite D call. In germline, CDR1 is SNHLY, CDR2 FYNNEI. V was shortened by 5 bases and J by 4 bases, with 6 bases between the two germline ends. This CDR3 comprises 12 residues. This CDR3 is CASSFTNQPQHF. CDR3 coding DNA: TGTGCCAGCAGTTTTACGAATCAGCCCCAGCATTTT. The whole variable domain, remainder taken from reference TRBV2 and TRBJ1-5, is EPEVTQTPSHQVTQMGQEVILRCVPISNHLYFYWYRQILGQKVEFLVSFYNNEISEKSEIFDDQFSVERPDGSNFTLKIRSTKLEDSAMYFCASSFTNQPQHFGDGTRLSIL.

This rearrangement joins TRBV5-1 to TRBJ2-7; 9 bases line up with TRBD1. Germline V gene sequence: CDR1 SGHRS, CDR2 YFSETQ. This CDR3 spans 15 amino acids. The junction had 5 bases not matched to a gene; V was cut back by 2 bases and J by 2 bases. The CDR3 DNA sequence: TGCGCCAGCAGCTTAGGGACAGGGAATCCCTACGAGCAGTACTTC. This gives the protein CASSLGTGNPYEQYF.

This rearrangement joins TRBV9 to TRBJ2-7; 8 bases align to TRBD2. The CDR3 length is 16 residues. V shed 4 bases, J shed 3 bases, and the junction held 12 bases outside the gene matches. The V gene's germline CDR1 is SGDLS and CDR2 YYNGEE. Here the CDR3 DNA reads TGTGCCAGCAGCCCTTTCTCGGCCGGGACTAGCTACGAGCAGTACTTC. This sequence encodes CASSPFSAGTSYEQYF.

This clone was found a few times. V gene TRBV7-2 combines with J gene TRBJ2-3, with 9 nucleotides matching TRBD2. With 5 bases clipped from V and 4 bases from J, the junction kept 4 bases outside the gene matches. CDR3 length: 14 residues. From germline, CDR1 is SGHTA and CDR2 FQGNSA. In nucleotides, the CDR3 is TGTGCCAGCAGCCCGAGCGGGAGGTCAGATACGCAGTATTTT. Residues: CASSPSGRSDTQYF.

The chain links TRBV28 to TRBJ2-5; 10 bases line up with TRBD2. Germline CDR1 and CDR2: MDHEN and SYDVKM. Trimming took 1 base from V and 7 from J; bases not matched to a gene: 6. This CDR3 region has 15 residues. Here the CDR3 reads CASSLSSGRLGTQYF. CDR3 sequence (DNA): TGTGCCAGCAGTTTATCTAGCGGGAGATTGGGGACCCAGTACTTC. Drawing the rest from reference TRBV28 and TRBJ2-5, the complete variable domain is DVKVTQSSRYLVKRTGEKVFLECVQDMDHENMFWYRQDPGLGLRLIYFSYDVKMKEKGDIPEGYSVSREKKERFSLILESASTNQTSMYLCASSLSSGRLGTQYFGPGTRLLVL.

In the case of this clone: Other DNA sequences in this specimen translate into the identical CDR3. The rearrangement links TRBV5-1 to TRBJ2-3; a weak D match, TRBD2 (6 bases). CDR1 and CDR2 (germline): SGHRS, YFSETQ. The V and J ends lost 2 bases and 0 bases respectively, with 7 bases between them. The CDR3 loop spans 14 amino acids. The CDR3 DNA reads TGCGCCAGCAGCTTAGGGACTAGCACAGATACGCAGTATTTT. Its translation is CASSLGTSTDTQYF.

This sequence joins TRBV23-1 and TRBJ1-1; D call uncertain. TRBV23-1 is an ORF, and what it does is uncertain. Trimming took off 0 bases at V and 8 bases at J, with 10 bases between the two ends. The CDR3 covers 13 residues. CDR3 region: CASSQSKGKEAFF. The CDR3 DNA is TGCGCCAGCAGTCAATCGAAAGGGAAGGAAGCTTTCTTT.

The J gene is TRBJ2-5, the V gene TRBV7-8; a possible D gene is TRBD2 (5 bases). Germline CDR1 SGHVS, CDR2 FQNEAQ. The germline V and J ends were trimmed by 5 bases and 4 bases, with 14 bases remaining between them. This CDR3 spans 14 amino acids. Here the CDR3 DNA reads TGTGCCAGCAGCCTGCAGACCCGGGGAGAGACCCAGTACTTC. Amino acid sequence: CASSLQTRGETQYF.

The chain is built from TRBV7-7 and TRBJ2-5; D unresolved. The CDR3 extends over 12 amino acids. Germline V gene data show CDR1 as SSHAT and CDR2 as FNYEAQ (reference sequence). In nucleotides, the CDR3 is TGTGCTGGAACGAAGGTTGAAGAGACCCAGTACTTC. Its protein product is CAGTKVEETQYF.

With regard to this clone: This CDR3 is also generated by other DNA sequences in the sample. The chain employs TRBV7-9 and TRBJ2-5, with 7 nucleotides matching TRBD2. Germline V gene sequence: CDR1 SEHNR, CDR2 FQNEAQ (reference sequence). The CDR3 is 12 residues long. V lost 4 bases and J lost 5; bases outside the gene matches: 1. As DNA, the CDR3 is TGTGCCAGCAGCTGGGGGGGGGAGACCCAGTACTTC. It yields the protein CASSWGGETQYF. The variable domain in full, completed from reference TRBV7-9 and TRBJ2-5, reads DTGVSQNPRHKITKRGQNVTFRCDPISEHNRLYWYRQTLGQGPEFLTYFQNEAQLEKSRLLSDRFSAERPKGSFSTLEIQRTEQGDSAMYLCASSWGGETQYFGPGTRLLVL.

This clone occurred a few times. CDR3 coding DNA: TGCGCCAGCAGCTTGGATGTAGGGACAGAGAACACTGAAGCTTTCTTT. Its protein is CASSLDVGTENTEAFF. The chain employs TRBV5-1 and TRBJ1-1; 7 nucleotides line up with TRBD1. V gave up 0 bases and J gave up 1 base; unmatched junction bases: 6. The length of the CDR3 is 16 residues. In germline, CDR1 is SGHRS, CDR2 YFSETQ.

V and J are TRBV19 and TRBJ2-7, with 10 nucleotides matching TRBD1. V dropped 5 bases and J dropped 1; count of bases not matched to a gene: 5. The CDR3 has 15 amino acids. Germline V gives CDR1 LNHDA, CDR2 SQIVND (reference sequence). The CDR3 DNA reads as TGTGCCAGTAGTGTGGACAGGGGGTCATCCTACGAGCAGTACTTC. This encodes CASSVDRGSSYEQYF.

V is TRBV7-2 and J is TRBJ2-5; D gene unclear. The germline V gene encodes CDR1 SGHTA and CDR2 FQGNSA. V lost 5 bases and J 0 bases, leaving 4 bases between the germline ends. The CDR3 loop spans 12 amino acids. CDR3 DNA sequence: TGTGCCAGCAGCCCCAACCAAGAGACCCAGTACTTC. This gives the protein CASSPNQETQYF.